This T cell receptor (beta chain) originates from a study of T cell responses to AZD1222 COVID-19 vaccine. Study information: Second doses that came at about 4 or about 12 weeks were put together. Study-wide findings and caveats: Baseline seropositivity occurred in only six AZD1222 recipients. Repertoires were obtained solely post-peak T cell response.

This clone was seen once. Its cognate antigen is unknown. Germline loops: CDR1 SEHNR, CDR2 FQNEAQ (reference sequence). The CDR3 covers 16 residues. Trimming shortened V by 4 bases and J by 0 bases, and 12 bases separated the two germline ends. Generated by immunoSEQ multiplex PCR, the TCRdb table keeps only in-frame clones and is missing some. This table holds 130,000 to 150,000 clones, 88% found once. The gene calls are TRBV7-9 and TRBJ1-4; D gene unclear. Sequences were derived from peripheral blood, sampled on day 0 of AZD1222 vaccination. This receptor was taken from an adult in good health. The CDR3 loop is CASSSRRAATNEKLFF. The CDR3, as DNA: TGTGCCAGCAGCTCCAGACGGGCTGCAACTAATGAAAAACTGTTTTTT.